Listed below are T cell receptor beta chains from one sample, sequenced in a study of blood T cell repertoires in COVID-19. The repertoire was sequenced with immunoSEQ multiplex PCR; TCRdb's copy has only in-frame clones and lacks some. The profile shows around 200,000 clones, roughly 86% of them singletons. Sequencing was performed on peripheral blood. Receptors originate from a man between 65 and 79 years old with acute or convalescent COVID-19. Both conserved end residues are part of each CDR3. Each record gives: clone size, V gene, D gene, J gene, CDR3 DNA, CDR3 protein. A D gene is named only where the DNA matches it firmly. Clone sizes are given selectively: once, few, many, or a class where the clone is expanded.

size: .; V: TRBV27; D: TRBD2; J: TRBJ2-1; DNA: TGTGCCAGCAGTTTAACGGCTAGCGGGTACAATGAGCAGTTCTTC; CDR3: CASSLTASGYNEQFF
size: .; V: TRBV11-2; D: .; J: TRBJ2-7; DNA: TGTGCCAGCAGCTTAGATCGAGGAACAGGGTCCTACGAGCAGTACTTC; CDR3: CASSLDRGTGSYEQYF
size: .; V: TRBV28; D: .; J: TRBJ1-5; DNA: TGTGCCAGCAGTTTAGACGCCCGGAGGCCCCAGCATTTT; CDR3: CASSLDARRPQHF
size: .; V: TRBV2; D: .; J: TRBJ1-5; DNA: TGTGCCAGCACCGCCCAGGGTAAGGGTCAGCCCCAGCATTTT; CDR3: CASTAQGKGQPQHF
size: .; V: TRBV5-1; D: TRBD1; J: TRBJ2-2; DNA: TGCGCCAGCAGCTTGTATATGCAGGGGGCGTCCGGGGAGCTGTTTTTT; CDR3: CASSLYMQGASGELFF
size: .; V: TRBV6-1; D: .; J: TRBJ1-2; DNA: TGTGCCAGCACACAGGACGGAATCCCATATGGCTACACCTTC; CDR3: CASTQDGIPYGYTF
size: once; V: TRBV18; D: TRBD2; J: TRBJ2-1; DNA: TGTGCCAGCTCACTCGGACTAGTGGGGAATGAGCAGTTCTTC; CDR3: CASSLGLVGNEQFF
size: .; V: TRBV3-1/TRBV3-2; D: TRBD1; J: TRBJ1-6; DNA: TGTGCCAGCAGCTCCCCGGGACAGGGTACCTCACCCCTCCACTTT; CDR3: CASSSPGQGTSPLHF
size: .; V: TRBV7-9; D: TRBD1; J: TRBJ1-1; DNA: TGTGCCAGCACCCGCCGGGACAGGGATGGGGTAGGCACTGAAGCTTTCTTT; CDR3: CASTRRDRDGVGTEAFF
size: .; V: TRBV5-1; D: TRBD1; J: TRBJ1-1; DNA: TGCGCCAGCAGCTTCCCCACAGGGGCGGGGACTGAAGCTTTCTTT; CDR3: CASSFPTGAGTEAFF
size: .; V: TRBV4-1; D: .; J: TRBJ2-5; DNA: TGCGCCAGCAGCCCGTCAGGACATCCCTTAGGGGAGACCCAGTACTTC; CDR3: CASSPSGHPLGETQYF
size: .; V: TRBV5-6; D: TRBD1; J: TRBJ2-2; DNA: TGTGCCAGCAGCTTCATGGACAGGCTTCCAGCCGGGGAGCTGTTTTTT; CDR3: CASSFMDRLPAGELFF
size: .; V: TRBV5-1; D: TRBD1; J: TRBJ1-4; DNA: TGCGCCAGCAGCATCGGACAGGGGGAAAAACTGTTTTTT; CDR3: CASSIGQGEKLFF
size: .; V: TRBV21-1; D: .; J: TRBJ2-1; DNA: TGTGCCAGCAGCAAAAGCCGACTAGCGGGGGGGCACAATGAGCAGTTCTTC; CDR3: CASSKSRLAGGHNEQFF
size: .; V: TRBV18; D: .; J: TRBJ1-1; DNA: TGTGCCAGCTCCCGACAAGCAATGAACACTGAAGCTTTCTTT; CDR3: CASSRQAMNTEAFF
size: .; V: TRBV19; D: .; J: TRBJ1-6; DNA: TGTGCCAGTAGTGAACGACGGGTCTATAATTCACCCCTCCACTTT; CDR3: CASSERRVYNSPLHF
size: .; V: TRBV9; D: TRBD1; J: TRBJ1-2; DNA: TGTGCCAGCAGCGCGGGACAGGGGAACTATGGCTACACCTTC; CDR3: CASSAGQGNYGYTF
size: .; V: TRBV29-1; D: .; J: TRBJ1-1; DNA: TGCAGCGTTGTAACCTACGCGGCTTTCTTT; CDR3: CSVVTYAAFF
size: once; V: TRBV28; D: .; J: TRBJ1-2; DNA: TGTGCCAGCAATGCTCCCGGGGGGTTGAGGTATGGCTACACCTTC; CDR3: CASNAPGGLRYGYTF
size: .; V: TRBV4-1; D: TRBD2; J: TRBJ2-1; DNA: TGCGCCAGCAGCCAAGGGGTTAGCGGGAGGCCCACCTACAATGAGCAGTTCTTC; CDR3: CASSQGVSGRPTYNEQFF
size: .; V: TRBV5-1; D: TRBD1; J: TRBJ2-7; DNA: TGCGCCAGCAGCTTGGGGACAGGGTTGGGCTACGAGCAGTACTTC; CDR3: CASSLGTGLGYEQYF
size: .; V: TRBV5-6; D: TRBD1; J: TRBJ1-1; DNA: TGTGCCAGCAGCGCCGGGACAGGGTTCCCTGAAGCTTTCTTT; CDR3: CASSAGTGFPEAFF
size: .; V: TRBV12-3/TRBV12-4; D: TRBD1; J: TRBJ2-1; DNA: TGTGCCAGCAGTTTAGATCAGGGGGATGAGCAGTTCTTC; CDR3: CASSLDQGDEQFF
size: .; V: TRBV7-2; D: TRBD1; J: TRBJ2-3; DNA: TGTGCCAGCAGCCGCCGGGACAGGGGCCCAGATACGCAGTATTTT; CDR3: CASSRRDRGPDTQYF
size: .; V: TRBV20-1; D: .; J: TRBJ1-5; DNA: TGCAGTGCTAGTCGGAGTCATAGCAATCAGCCCCAGCATTTT; CDR3: CSASRSHSNQPQHF
size: .; V: TRBV2; D: .; J: TRBJ2-1; DNA: TGTGCCAGCCAAGAGGGGGGGGCGTACAATGAGCAGTTCTTC; CDR3: CASQEGGAYNEQFF
size: .; V: TRBV5-1; D: TRBD2; J: TRBJ2-3; DNA: TGCGCCAGCAGACAACTAGCGGGAGTAAGCACAGATACGCAGTATTTT; CDR3: CASRQLAGVSTDTQYF
size: .; V: TRBV12-5; D: .; J: TRBJ2-3; DNA: TGTGCTAGTGGTCCCCGGACAAACACAGATACGCAGTATTTT; CDR3: CASGPRTNTDTQYF
size: .; V: TRBV7-3; D: TRBD1; J: TRBJ2-1; DNA: TGTGCCAGCAGGAGGGACAGGACAAACAATGAGCAGTTCTTC; CDR3: CASRRDRTNNEQFF
size: .; V: TRBV6-6; D: TRBD1; J: TRBJ1-2; DNA: TGTGCCGGAAGCTCCCTCACCGGGACAGGGGGTGGCTACACCTTC; CDR3: CAGSSLTGTGGGYTF
size: once; V: TRBV5-1; D: TRBD2; J: TRBJ2-1; DNA: TGCGCCAGCAGCTTGGAACTAGCGGGGTCCTACAATGAGCAGTTCTTC; CDR3: CASSLELAGSYNEQFF
size: .; V: TRBV7-3; D: .; J: TRBJ2-3; DNA: TGTGCCAGCAGCTTACTGGGCCAAAGCACAGATACGCAGTATTTT; CDR3: CASSLLGQSTDTQYF
size: once; V: TRBV19; D: .; J: TRBJ1-3; DNA: TGTGCCAGTAGTACAGTGACAATCGGAAACACCATATATTTT; CDR3: CASSTVTIGNTIYF
size: .; V: TRBV5-8; D: .; J: TRBJ1-2; DNA: TGTGCCAGCAGCTTACTATCCAGGGATGCGAGTGGCTACACCTTC; CDR3: CASSLLSRDASGYTF
size: once; V: TRBV5-1; D: .; J: TRBJ1-4; DNA: TGCGCCAGCAGCTTGGCTGGAGGGGCAACTAATGAAAAACTGTTTTTT; CDR3: CASSLAGGATNEKLFF
size: once; V: TRBV19; D: TRBD1; J: TRBJ1-2; DNA: TGTGCCAGTAGTCCCCCGACAGGGGAAGCGCGCTACACCTTC; CDR3: CASSPPTGEARYTF
size: .; V: TRBV19; D: .; J: TRBJ1-2; DNA: TGTGCCAGTAGTATTCCTGGCAGGATGCAAGGCTACACCTTC; CDR3: CASSIPGRMQGYTF
size: .; V: TRBV15; D: .; J: TRBJ1-5; DNA: TGTGCCACCAGCAGAGTTGGCCAGGGAAATCAGCCCCAGCATTTT; CDR3: CATSRVGQGNQPQHF
size: .; V: TRBV7-9; D: TRBD1; J: TRBJ1-3; DNA: TGTGCCAGCAGCCCAGATTGGGGCAGGGGGTCCGGAAACACCATATATTTT; CDR3: CASSPDWGRGSGNTIYF
size: .; V: TRBV3-1/TRBV3-2; D: TRBD1; J: TRBJ1-1; DNA: TGTGCCAGCAGCCGCGGGACAGGGAACACTGAAGCTTTCTTT; CDR3: CASSRGTGNTEAFF
size: .; V: TRBV27; D: .; J: TRBJ1-4; DNA: TGTGCCAGCAGTTTATTTGGTTCGGTGCCGGGGGAAAAACTGTTTTTT; CDR3: CASSLFGSVPGEKLFF
size: .; V: TRBV4-2; D: .; J: TRBJ2-7; DNA: TGTGCCAGCAGCCCCCATCCTGGCGGGTACTTC; CDR3: CASSPHPGGYF
size: few; V: TRBV4-3; D: .; J: TRBJ1-6; DNA: TGCGCCAGCAGCCAAGATCTGCCGGGTGATTCACCCCTCCACTTT; CDR3: CASSQDLPGDSPLHF
size: .; V: TRBV18; D: TRBD1; J: TRBJ1-5; DNA: TGTGCCAGCTCCCCCGACAGGGATATCAGCCCCCAGCATTTT; CDR3: CASSPDRDISPQHF
size: .; V: TRBV12-3/TRBV12-4; D: .; J: TRBJ1-5; DNA: TGTGCCAGCAGTTTTTCGGCGGATCAGCCCCAGCATTTT; CDR3: CASSFSADQPQHF
size: .; V: TRBV27; D: TRBD1; J: TRBJ1-2; DNA: TGTGCCAGCAATACAGGGGGGTGGGGGCATGGCTACACCTTC; CDR3: CASNTGGWGHGYTF
size: .; V: TRBV7-3; D: .; J: TRBJ2-1; DNA: TGTGCCAGCAGCCCCAGAGGACTTAACAATGAGCAGTTCTTC; CDR3: CASSPRGLNNEQFF